A selection of T cell receptor beta chains follows, all from one sample in a study of blood T cell repertoires in COVID-19. TCRdb's table, derived via immunoSEQ multiplex PCR, lists solely in-frame clones and lacks some. The table shows 190,000 or so clones, with around 87% occurring only once. Sequencing input: peripheral blood. Receptors were obtained from a man aged 40-55 years with active or convalescent COVID-19. Each CDR3 is given with its conserved first and last residue. The D gene is left open where the match is weak. Clone size is stated in some rows and not others, as once, few, many or a class when expanded.

V	J	size	D	DNA	CDR3
TRBV7-9	TRBJ2-5	.	TRBD2	TGTGCCAGCAGCTCCCGGGACTATCGGTCCGAGACCCAGTACTTC	CASSSRDYRSETQYF
TRBV5-6	TRBJ2-4	.	.	TGTGCCAGCAGCTTGCAGGGCCAAGAAAACATTCAGTACTTC	CASSLQGQENIQYF
TRBV5-1	TRBJ1-5	once	.	TGCGCCAGCAGCACGATGGGTGGAATAGGGGAGCCCCAGCATTTT	CASSTMGGIGEPQHF
TRBV7-6	TRBJ1-3	once	.	TGTGCCAGCAGCTTAGAGACAGAGAGCTCTGGAAACACCATATATTTT	CASSLETESSGNTIYF
TRBV9	TRBJ2-1	once	TRBD2	TGTGCCAGCAGCGAGGGACTAGGGGGGTACAATGAGCAGTTCTTC	CASSEGLGGYNEQFF
TRBV3-1/TRBV3-2	TRBJ1-3	once	.	TGTGCCAGCAGTCCGAGCGGGGGCCCGAACACCATATATTTT	CASSPSGGPNTIYF
TRBV5-4	TRBJ1-2	.	TRBD1	TGTGCCAGCAGCATCCAAGGGGGCGCAATGGTTGGCTACACCTTC	CASSIQGGAMVGYTF
TRBV29-1	TRBJ1-2	.	.	TGCAGCGTTGTAGAGACAGCTAACTATGGCTACACCTTC	CSVVETANYGYTF
TRBV18	TRBJ1-2	.	TRBD1	TGTGCCAGCTCACCAACAGTTGGGACAGGGGGCGCGGCCGGCTACACCTTC	CASSPTVGTGGAAGYTF
TRBV9	TRBJ2-3	.	TRBD2	TGTGCCAGCAGCGCTTATTATAGCGGGGGGCGCGATACGCAGTATTTT	CASSAYYSGGRDTQYF
TRBV6-2/TRBV6-3	TRBJ1-2	few	.	TGTGCCAGCAGCCTTGGAGGGATAAGAGAGTATGGCTACACCTTC	CASSLGGIREYGYTF
TRBV12-1	TRBJ2-3	.	.	TGTGCCAGCAGTCCTACAGATACGCAGTATTTT	CASSPTDTQYF
TRBV7-2	TRBJ2-5	.	TRBD2	TGTGCCAGCAGCTTAGACGGGGGGGCATCGAAGACCCAGTACTTC	CASSLDGGASKTQYF
TRBV4-3	TRBJ2-3	.	.	TGCGCCAGCAGCCAGGGGTTATCGGACACCGCTAGCACAGATACGCAGTATTTT	CASSQGLSDTASTDTQYF
TRBV9	TRBJ2-2	.	.	TGTGCCAGCAGCGCTCTAGGGACACCCGACGCCGGGGAGCTGTTTTTT	CASSALGTPDAGELFF
TRBV9	TRBJ1-6	.	.	TGTGCCAGCAGCGTAGAGGAGGGACGCAGCTCCTATAATTCACCCCTCCACTTT	CASSVEEGRSSYNSPLHF